What follows are 25 T cell receptor beta chains derived from one specimen sequenced in a study of T cells in Graves' hyperthyroidism and ophthalmopathy. Amplification of TCR beta CDR3 regions used RNA as the template. When the TCR CDR3 underwent first-round RT-PCR, the HTBI primer set was used. TCRdb re-analysed the multiplex PCR reads in MiXCR, keeping a single row per CDR3 protein. Of 600,000 to 700,000 distinct CDR3 sequences listed, 45% were seen once; the top ten hold 7% to 7.5%. Sequenced sample: peripheral blood or thyroid tissue (not recorded which). These TCRs come from an adult man with Graves' disease, either hyperthyroidism or ophthalmopathy (not recorded which).

The rearrangement joins TRBV25-1 to TRBJ1-2; D is uncertain. This CDR3 comprises 13 residues. The germline V gene has CDR1 MGHDK and CDR2 SYGVNS. Trimming took 11 bases from V and 0 from J, leaving 13 bases between them. The CDR3, as DNA: TGTGCCGGACGGACGGGTACTAACTATGGCTACACCTTC. Amino acid sequence: CAGRTGTNYGYTF.

The rearrangement uses TRBV20-1 and TRBJ1-6; D remains unclear. Trimming pared 4 bases from V and 4 bases from J, leaving 8 bases between. The CDR3 covers 13 residues. Per the germline V gene, CDR1 is DFQATT and CDR2 is SNEGSKA (reference sequence). CDR3 in DNA: TGCAGTGCTAAGTCAGAATATAATTCACCCCTCCACTTT. It encodes CSAKSEYNSPLHF.

As concerns this clonotype: The CDR3 ends on some other residue instead of the conserved phenylalanine or tryptophan, so this is likely a read error. The limits of the CDR3 on the DNA are not certain, so only TCRdb's listed CDR3 is given. The gene calls are TRBV7-2 and TRBJ1-6; the D segment call TRBD1 is taken from the table without a DNA check. The CDR3 is 10 residues long, counting both termini. The germline V gene encodes CDR1 SGHTA and CDR2 FQGNSA. CDR3 amino acids: CASSQQGYDY.

V usage is TRBV2 and J usage is TRBJ2-7; 9 bases line up with TRBD1. Germline values: CDR1 SNHLY, CDR2 FYNNEI. CDR3 length: 13 residues. The ends lost 6 bases at V and 2 bases at J; junction bases unmatched: 2. CDR3 coding DNA: TGTGCCAGCAGGACAGGGGGACCCTACGAGCAGTACTTC. Residues: CASRTGGPYEQYF.

This clonotype was counted at least ten times. This sequence joins TRBV10-3 and TRBJ1-6; 10 bases align to TRBD1. From germline, CDR1 is ENHRY and CDR2 SYGVKD. The CDR3 has 14 amino acids. After removal of 6 bases from V and 7 bases from J, the junction contained 3 bases not matched to a gene. Here the CDR3 reads CAIRGTGANSPLHF. In DNA form, the CDR3 reads TGTGCCATCAGGGGGACAGGGGCAAATTCACCCCTCCACTTT.

The chain joins TRBV20-1 to TRBJ2-5, with 13 bases that match TRBD2. Germline-derived CDR1 and CDR2 are DFQATT and SNEGSKA (reference sequence). The V and J ends lost 0 bases and 5 bases, in that order; junction bases with no gene match: 9. The CDR3 sequence is 17 residues long. This CDR3 reads CSAREISRTSGSETQYF. As DNA, the CDR3 is TGCAGTGCTAGAGAGATCTCACGGACTAGCGGGAGTGAGACCCAGTACTTC.

There are many counts of this clonotype. The genes are TRBV10-3 and TRBJ2-5; weak D call: TRBD1 (5 bases). The germline V gene has CDR1 ENHRY and CDR2 SYGVKD. The length of the CDR3 is 15 residues. Trimming took 3 bases from V and 5 from J, leaving 16 bases between them. CDR3 in amino acids: CAISDSSGAGETQYF. The CDR3 coding sequence is TGTGCCATCAGTGACAGTTCGGGTGCAGGGGAGACCCAGTACTTC.

The sample holds a few counts of this clonotype. The V gene is TRBV20-1, the J gene TRBJ1-1; maybe TRBD1 (6 bases). CDR1 and CDR2 from the germline V gene are DFQATT and SNEGSKA (reference sequence). Trimming removed 6 bases from V and 0 bases from J, with 14 bases in between. CDR3 length equals 14 residues. Here the CDR3 reads CSAQLTGMNTEAFF. CDR3 sequence (DNA): TGCAGTGCCCAATTGACAGGAATGAACACTGAAGCTTTCTTT.

This clonotype was observed many times. CDR3 nucleotides: TGTGCCAGCAGCAACCGGGACACTGAAGCTTTCTTT. Translated, it gives CASSNRDTEAFF. The genes are TRBV7-2 and TRBJ1-1; no clear D. The CDR3 loop spans 12 amino acids. The V gene lost 5 bases and the J gene lost 3 bases, with 7 bases spanning the gap. Germline V gene lookup returns CDR1 SGHTA and CDR2 FQGNSA.

The table lists this clonotype with many counts. The chain has TRBV2 and TRBJ1-5; the match to TRBD1 covers 7 bases. The CDR3 has 15 amino acids. The V segment lost 4 bases and the J segment 4 bases; nucleotides outside the gene matches: 7. The germline V gene encodes CDR1 SNHLY and CDR2 FYNNEI. This chain's CDR3 is CASSVGGGLNQPQHF. The CDR3 nucleotides read TGTGCCAGCAGTGTAGGAGGGGGCCTTAATCAGCCCCAGCATTTT.

In its sample, this clonotype was seen a few times. The V call is TRBV6-6, the J call TRBJ2-7; D is undetermined. This CDR3 is 14 amino acids long. V was cut by 0 bases and J by 2 bases, with 8 bases left in between. CDR1 and CDR2 (germline): MNHNY, SVGAGI (reference sequence). The CDR3 region has the DNA TGTGCCAGCAGTTACTCGCCTAGAGCCTACGAGCAGTACTTC. As protein: CASSYSPRAYEQYF.

The chain joins TRBV29-1 to TRBJ2-5; 11 bases are a match to TRBD2. The CDR3 has 14 amino acids. From germline, CDR1 is SQVTM and CDR2 ANQGSEA. J lost 2 bases, V lost 8 bases, and 7 bases had no gene match. In DNA form, the CDR3 reads TGCAGCCGGACTAGCGGGCGCCATCAAGAGACCCAGTACTTC. This codes for CSRTSGRHQETQYF.

The CDR3: CASSQGGPEKLFF. In DNA, the CDR3 is TGTGCCAGCAGCCAGGGTGGTCCCGAAAAACTGTTTTTT. The chain has TRBV7-9 and TRBJ1-4; perhaps TRBD1 as D (5 bases). Trimming took off 5 bases at V and 8 bases at J, with 12 bases between the two ends. Germline V gives CDR1 SEHNR, CDR2 FQNEAQ (reference sequence). The CDR3 runs 13 residues.

This clonotype was recorded a few times. This sequence joins TRBV10-2 and TRBJ1-3, with TRBD1 matching 11 bases. With V trimmed by 6 bases and J by 6 bases, 7 bases remained unmatched. CDR1 is WSHSY and CDR2 is SAAADI in the germline V gene. This CDR3 is built from 15 residues. This CDR3 is CASRGTGGSENTIYF. CDR3 DNA sequence: TGCGCCAGCAGGGGGACAGGGGGAAGCGAAAACACCATATATTTT.

The V call is TRBV15, the J call TRBJ1-1; D may be TRBD1 (6 bases). The CDR3 length is 14 residues. Germline V gives CDR1 LNHNV, CDR2 YYDKDF (reference sequence). The V end lost 3 bases, the J end lost 1 base, and 9 bases lay between the germline ends. CDR3 protein: CATSRGHQNTEAFF. The DNA for the CDR3 is TGTGCCACCAGCAGGGGACACCAGAACACTGAAGCTTTCTTT.

This clonotype was counted a few times. The chain is built from TRBV6-6 and TRBJ2-5; 11 positions match TRBD2. Unmatched junction bases numbered 7, after V lost 6 bases and J lost 1 base. CDR1 and CDR2 (germline): MNHNY, SVGAGI (reference sequence). The CDR3 extends over 16 amino acids. The DNA for the CDR3 is TGTGCCAGCAGCTACGTAGCGGGAGGGCCCCAAGAGACCCAGTACTTC. It yields the protein CASSYVAGGPQETQYF.

This clonotype was counted between two and nine times. The chain links TRBV7-9 to TRBJ1-3; no clear D gene. This CDR3 comprises 15 residues. Per germline, CDR1 SEHNR and CDR2 FQNEAQ (reference sequence). V lost 8 bases, J lost 0 bases, and 14 bases lay in between. This CDR3 is CASAMRRNSGNTIYF. The CDR3 nucleotides are TGTGCCAGCGCTATGAGACGGAACTCTGGAAACACCATATATTTT. Variable domain in full (rest from reference TRBV7-9 and TRBJ1-3): DTGVSQNPRHKITKRGQNVTFRCDPISEHNRLYWYRQTLGQGPEFLTYFQNEAQLEKSRLLSDRFSAERPKGSFSTLEIQRTEQGDSAMYLCASAMRRNSGNTIYFGEGSWLTVV.

This clonotype was found many times. An end of the junction does not agree with germline; a read error may underlie this. The genes are TRBV2 and TRBJ1-1; 7 positions agree with TRBD1. This CDR3 contains 14 residues. Germline V lookup: CDR1 SNHLY, CDR2 FYNNEI. The CDR3 sequence is CASRTGTVNTEAFF. As DNA, the CDR3 is TGCGCCAGCAGAACCGGGACAGTGAACACTGAAGCTTTCTTT.

The DNA for the CDR3 is TGTGCCAGCAGTGAAGGGACAGGGGGCTACTATGGCTACACCTTC. This gives the protein CASSEGTGGYYGYTF. The chain combines TRBV2 with TRBJ1-2, with TRBD1 matching over 11 bases. The V gene's germline CDR1 is SNHLY and CDR2 FYNNEI. The CDR3 consists of 15 residues. J was trimmed by 3 bases and V by 1 base; bases with no gene match: 1.

This clonotype occurred once. The chain joins TRBV29-1 to TRBJ1-3, with D uncertain. The CDR3 covers 11 residues. Trimming removed 6 bases from V and 8 bases from J, with 11 bases in between. Germline V gene sequence: CDR1 SQVTM, CDR2 ANQGSEA. The CDR3 nucleotides read TGCAGCGTCGCAACCGGATACACCATATATTTT. As protein: CSVATGYTIYF.

The chain carries TRBV20-1 and TRBJ2-5, with 8 positions matching TRBD1. The CDR3 totals 14 residues. With V trimmed by 7 bases and J by 3 bases, 10 bases remained unmatched. CDR1 is DFQATT and CDR2 is SNEGSKA in the germline V gene (reference sequence). In DNA, the CDR3 is TGCAGTGTTTCTGGGCAGGGGGCGGAAGAGACCCAGTACTTC. This codes for CSVSGQGAEETQYF.

This clonotype was recorded a few times. The V gene is TRBV12-3 or TRBV12-4, the J gene TRBJ1-5; the match to TRBD1 covers 7 bases. The junction had 10 bases not matched to a gene; V was cut back by 6 bases and J by 5 bases. The CDR3 loop spans 15 amino acids. The CDR3 is CASRRDGGTDQPQHF. The CDR3 coding sequence is TGTGCCAGCAGGCGGGACGGCGGGACAGATCAGCCCCAGCATTTT.

This clonotype was found many times. This rearrangement joins TRBV7-9 to TRBJ2-5; D may correspond to TRBD1 or TRBD2 (5 bases each). This CDR3 comprises 14 residues. The germline V gene encodes CDR1 SEHNR and CDR2 FQNEAQ (reference sequence). The V end was cut by 5 bases, the J end by 0 bases, with 10 bases between. CDR3 DNA: TGTGCCAGCAGCACCGGGGCGTACCAAGAGACCCAGTACTTC. Translating it yields CASSTGAYQETQYF.

The gene calls are TRBV20-1 and TRBJ1-1, with 8 bases lining up with TRBD1. CDR1 and CDR2 from the germline V gene are DFQATT and SNEGSKA (reference sequence). The length of the CDR3 is 16 residues. With 1 base clipped from V and 0 bases from J, the junction kept 7 bases outside the gene matches. The DNA of the CDR3 is TGCAGTGCTAGAGGTCATCAGGGGGCCATGAACACTGAAGCTTTCTTT. Amino acids: CSARGHQGAMNTEAFF.

The rearrangement uses TRBV6-6 and TRBJ1-4; D unclear. The V end lost 6 bases, the J end lost 4 bases, and 12 bases lay between the germline ends. The CDR3 has 14 residues. Germline V CDR1 and CDR2: MNHNY, SVGAGI (reference sequence). As DNA, the CDR3 is TGTGCCAGCAGCCCTGACGGATTTAATGAAAAACTGTTTTTT. Its protein is CASSPDGFNEKLFF.